One and the same sample provided the 5 T cell receptor beta chains below, sequenced in a study of PD-1 blockade in classical Hodgkin lymphoma. Here immunoSEQ multiplex PCR was the method, and the copy in TCRdb shows in-frame clones only, minus some. Among over 25,000 clones listed, over 65% were seen once. Relapses following autologous stem cell transplantation were seen in all patients, with brentuximab vedotin exposure varying. The specimen comprised peripheral blood mononuclear cells (PBMCs), sampled before the second cycle of nivolumab. Every receptor here comes from a human donor with classical Hodgkin lymphoma.

This clone was found once. The genes are TRBV5-5 and TRBJ1-4; 7 bases agree with TRBD1. The CDR3 runs 16 residues. Germline assignment: CDR1 SGHKS and CDR2 YYEKEE (reference sequence). Trimming cost V 0 bases and J 0 bases; bases outside gene matches: 2. The DNA for the CDR3 is TGTGCCAGCAGCTTGGCCAGGGGGACAACTAATGAAAAACTGTTTTTT. Encoded protein: CASSLARGTTNEKLFF.

CDR3 loop: CASSSLPGPQHF. The CDR3 bases are TGTGCCAGCAGTTCCCTACCCGGGCCCCAGCATTTT. This chain connects TRBV27 to TRBJ1-5; the D is unclear. The CDR3 consists of 12 residues. Trimming shortened V by 4 bases and J by 9 bases, and 10 bases separated the two germline ends. Germline lookup yields CDR1 MNHEY and CDR2 SMNVEV (reference sequence).

This clone was counted once. V usage is TRBV4-3 and J usage is TRBJ1-2; the D gene is possibly TRBD1 (5 bases). Germline V CDR1 and CDR2: LGHNA, YSLEER. The CDR3 is 15 amino acids. Trimming shortened V by 0 bases and J by 4 bases, and 12 bases separated the two germline ends. DNA of the CDR3: TGCGCCAGCAGCCAAGAACCGGGGCAGGGCTATGGCTACACCTTC. Its protein product is CASSQEPGQGYGYTF.

This sequence joins TRBV7-8 and TRBJ2-7; 15 bases are shared with TRBD2. The DNA matches TRBJ2-1 better at its end, which makes the J call doubtful. CDR1 is SGHVS and CDR2 is FQNEAQ in the germline V gene. The CDR3 consists of 18 residues. As DNA, the CDR3 is TGTGCCAGCAGCTCTCGGACTAGCGGGGGGGCCGGCTACAATGAGCAGTTCTTC. Protein product: CASSSRTSGGAGYNEQFF.

For this clone: The sample carries other DNA sequences with the same CDR3. The chain links TRBV18 to TRBJ2-3, with no clear D. V lost 6 bases and J lost 0, with 4 bases in between. The CDR3 runs to 12 residues. The germline CDR1 and CDR2 sequences are KGHSH and LQKENI. The CDR3 region has the DNA TGTGCCAGCTCCCCGAGCACAGATACGCAGTATTTT. Translated, it gives CASSPSTDTQYF.